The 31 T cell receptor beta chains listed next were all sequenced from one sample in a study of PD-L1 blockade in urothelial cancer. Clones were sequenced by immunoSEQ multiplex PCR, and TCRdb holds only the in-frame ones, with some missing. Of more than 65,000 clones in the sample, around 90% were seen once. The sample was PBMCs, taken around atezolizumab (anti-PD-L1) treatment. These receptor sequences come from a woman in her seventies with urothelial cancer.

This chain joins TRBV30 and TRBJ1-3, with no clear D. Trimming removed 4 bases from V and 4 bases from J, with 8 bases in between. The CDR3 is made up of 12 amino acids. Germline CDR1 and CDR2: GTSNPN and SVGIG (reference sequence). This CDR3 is CAWTSPGNTIYF. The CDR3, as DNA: TGTGCCTGGACCAGTCCGGGAAACACCATATATTTT.

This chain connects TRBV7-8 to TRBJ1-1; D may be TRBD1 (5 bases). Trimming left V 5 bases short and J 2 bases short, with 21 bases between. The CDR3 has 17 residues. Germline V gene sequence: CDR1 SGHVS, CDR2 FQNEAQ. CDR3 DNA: TGTGCCAGCAGCCTCCGGGGGGAGGGTGTCCGAAACACTGAAGCTTTCTTT. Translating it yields CASSLRGEGVRNTEAFF.

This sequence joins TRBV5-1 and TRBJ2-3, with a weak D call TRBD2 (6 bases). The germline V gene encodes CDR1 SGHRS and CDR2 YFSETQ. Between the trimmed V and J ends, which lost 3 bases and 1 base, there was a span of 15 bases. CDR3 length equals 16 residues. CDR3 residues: CASSSRPTSGTDTQYF. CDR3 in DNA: TGCGCCAGCAGCTCTCGCCCGACTAGTGGCACAGATACGCAGTATTTT.

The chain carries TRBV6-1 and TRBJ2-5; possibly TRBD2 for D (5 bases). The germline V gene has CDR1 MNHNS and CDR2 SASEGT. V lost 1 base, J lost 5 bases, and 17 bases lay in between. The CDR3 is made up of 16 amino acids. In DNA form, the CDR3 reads TGTGCCAGCAGTGAAGTTGGGTTTGTATCGGGGGAGACCCAGTACTTC. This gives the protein CASSEVGFVSGETQYF.

The CDR3 here is CASSDPGQGAGTQSYNEQFF. The CDR3 DNA reads as TGTGCCAGCAGCGATCCGGGACAGGGGGCGGGAACCCAATCCTACAATGAGCAGTTCTTC. The chain has TRBV9 and TRBJ2-1, with 12 bases identical to TRBD1. Germline assignment: CDR1 SGDLS and CDR2 YYNGEE. This CDR3 is 20 amino acids long. V shed 3 bases, J shed 1 base, and the junction held 14 bases outside the gene matches.

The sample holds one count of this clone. The CDR3: CAWSATGGSYRDTQYF. DNA of the CDR3: TGTGCCTGGAGTGCGACAGGTGGAAGTTACAGAGATACGCAGTATTTT. The chain is built from TRBV30 and TRBJ2-3; D possibly corresponds to TRBD1 (6 bases). Per the germline V gene, CDR1 is GTSNPN and CDR2 is SVGIG (reference sequence). The V end lost 1 base, the J end lost 5 bases, and 19 bases lay between the germline ends. CDR3 size: 16 residues. Full variable domain (rest looked up from reference TRBV30 and TRBJ2-3): SQTIHQWPATLVQPVGSPLSLECTVEGTSNPNLYWYRQAAGRGLQLLFYSVGIGQISSEVPQNLSASRPQDRQFILSSKKLLLSDSGFYLCAWSATGGSYRDTQYFGPGTRLTVL.

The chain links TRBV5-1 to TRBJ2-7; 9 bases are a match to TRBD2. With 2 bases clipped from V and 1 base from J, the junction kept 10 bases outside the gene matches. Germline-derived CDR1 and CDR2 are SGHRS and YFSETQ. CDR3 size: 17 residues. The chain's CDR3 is CASSFFASGAISYEQYF. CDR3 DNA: TGCGCCAGCAGCTTTTTTGCTAGCGGGGCCATATCCTACGAGCAGTACTTC. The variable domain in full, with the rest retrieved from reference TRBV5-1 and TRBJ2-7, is KAGVTQTPRYLIKTRGQQVTLSCSPISGHRSVSWYQQTPGQGLQFLFEYFSETQRNKGNFPGRFSGRQFSNSRSEMNVSTLELGDSALYLCASSFFASGAISYEQYFGPGTRLTVT.

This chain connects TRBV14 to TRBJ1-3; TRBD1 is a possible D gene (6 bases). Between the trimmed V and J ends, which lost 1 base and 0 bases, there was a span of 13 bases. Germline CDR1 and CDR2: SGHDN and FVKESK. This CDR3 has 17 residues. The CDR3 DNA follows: TGTGCCAGCAGCCAAGCTCCCGGGACATACTCTGGAAACACCATATATTTT. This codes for CASSQAPGTYSGNTIYF.

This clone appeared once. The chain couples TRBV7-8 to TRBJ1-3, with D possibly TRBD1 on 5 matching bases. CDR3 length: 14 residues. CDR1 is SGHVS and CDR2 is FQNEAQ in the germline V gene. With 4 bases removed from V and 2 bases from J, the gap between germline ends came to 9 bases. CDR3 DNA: TGTGCCAGCAGCTCGGTAGGGGCTGGAAACACCATATATTTT. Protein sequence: CASSSVGAGNTIYF.

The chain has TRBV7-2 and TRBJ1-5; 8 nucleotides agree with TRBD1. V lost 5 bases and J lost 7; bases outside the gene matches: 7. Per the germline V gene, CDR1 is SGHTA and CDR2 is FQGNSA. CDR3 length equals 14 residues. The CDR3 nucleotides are TGTGCCAGCAGCAAACCAGGGGGCAGACAGCCCCAGCATTTT. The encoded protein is CASSKPGGRQPQHF.

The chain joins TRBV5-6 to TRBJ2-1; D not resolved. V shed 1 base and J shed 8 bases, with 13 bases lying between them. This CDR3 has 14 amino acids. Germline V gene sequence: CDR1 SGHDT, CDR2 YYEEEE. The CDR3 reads CASSLRSGWDEQFF. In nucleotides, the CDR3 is TGTGCCAGCAGCTTGCGGTCAGGTTGGGATGAGCAGTTCTTC.

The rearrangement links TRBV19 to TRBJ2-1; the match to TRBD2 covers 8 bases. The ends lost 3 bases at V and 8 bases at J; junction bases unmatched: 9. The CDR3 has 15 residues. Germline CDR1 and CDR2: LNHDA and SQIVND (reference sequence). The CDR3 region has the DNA TGTGCCAGTAGTATTTGGGGACTAGAGGGAGATGAGCAGTTCTTC. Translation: CASSIWGLEGDEQFF.

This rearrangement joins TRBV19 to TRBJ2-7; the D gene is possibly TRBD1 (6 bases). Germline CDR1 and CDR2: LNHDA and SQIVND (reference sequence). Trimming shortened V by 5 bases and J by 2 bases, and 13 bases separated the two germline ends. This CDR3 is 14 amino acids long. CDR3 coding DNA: TGTGCCAGTAGTTCCTCTGGACAGACCTACGAGCAGTACTTC. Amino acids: CASSSSGQTYEQYF.

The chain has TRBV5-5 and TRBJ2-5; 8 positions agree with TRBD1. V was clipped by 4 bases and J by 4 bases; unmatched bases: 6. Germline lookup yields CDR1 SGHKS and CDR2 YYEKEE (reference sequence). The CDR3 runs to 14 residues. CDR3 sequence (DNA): TGTGCCAGCAGCCGTAGACAGGGGCCAGAGACCCAGTACTTC. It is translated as CASSRRQGPETQYF.

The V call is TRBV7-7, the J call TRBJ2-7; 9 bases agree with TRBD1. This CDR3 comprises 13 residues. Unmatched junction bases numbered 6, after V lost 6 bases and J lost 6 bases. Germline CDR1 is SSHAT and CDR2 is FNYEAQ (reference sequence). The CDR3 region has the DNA TGTGCCAGCAGTAGGACAGGGGACGGCGAGCAGTACTTC. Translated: CASSRTGDGEQYF.

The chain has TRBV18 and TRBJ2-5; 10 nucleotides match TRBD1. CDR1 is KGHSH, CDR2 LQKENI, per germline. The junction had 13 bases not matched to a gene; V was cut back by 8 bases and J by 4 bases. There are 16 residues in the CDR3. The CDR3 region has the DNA TGTGCCAGCCAAAGAGATGACAGGGGGCCCGGAGAGACCCAGTACTTC. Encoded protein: CASQRDDRGPGETQYF.

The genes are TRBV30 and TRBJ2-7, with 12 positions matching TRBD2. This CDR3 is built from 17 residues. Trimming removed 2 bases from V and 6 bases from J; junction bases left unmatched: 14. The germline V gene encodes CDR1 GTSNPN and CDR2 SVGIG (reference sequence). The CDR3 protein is CAWSPSFTSGRSAEQYF. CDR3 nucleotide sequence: TGTGCCTGGAGTCCCAGCTTCACTAGCGGGAGGTCGGCCGAGCAGTACTTC.

CDR3 nucleotide sequence: TGTGCCAGCCGAAGCGGAACCTACGAGCAGTACTTC. This gives the protein CASRSGTYEQYF. The J gene is TRBJ2-7, the V gene TRBV6-6; tentatively, D is TRBD2 (5 bases). Germline V lookup: CDR1 MNHNY, CDR2 SVGAGI (reference sequence). This CDR3 spans 12 amino acids. V gave up 8 bases and J gave up 2 bases, with 10 bases separating them.

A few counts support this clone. CDR3 loop: CASSQDGIAGGSQLFF. As DNA, the CDR3 is TGCGCCAGCAGCCAAGACGGGATAGCGGGAGGATCCCAGCTGTTTTTT. The chain uses TRBV4-1 and TRBJ2-2; 10 positions match TRBD2. This CDR3 has 16 amino acids. J was trimmed by 12 bases and V by 0 bases; bases with no gene match: 10. Germline CDR1 is MGHRA and CDR2 is YSYEKL.

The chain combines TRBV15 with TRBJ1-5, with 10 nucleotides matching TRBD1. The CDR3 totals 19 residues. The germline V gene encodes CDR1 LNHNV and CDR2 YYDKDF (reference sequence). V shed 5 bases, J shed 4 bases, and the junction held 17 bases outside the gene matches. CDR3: CATSPRKITGTGVNQPQHF. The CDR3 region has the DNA TGTGCCACCAGCCCCCGTAAGATTACCGGGACAGGGGTTAATCAGCCCCAGCATTTT.

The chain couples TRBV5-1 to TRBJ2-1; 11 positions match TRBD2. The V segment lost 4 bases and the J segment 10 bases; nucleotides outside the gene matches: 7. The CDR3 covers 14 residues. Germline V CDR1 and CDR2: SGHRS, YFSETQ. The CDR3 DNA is TGCGCCAGCAGCCCGGTGCTAGCGGGAGGCGAGCAGTTCTTC. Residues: CASSPVLAGGEQFF.

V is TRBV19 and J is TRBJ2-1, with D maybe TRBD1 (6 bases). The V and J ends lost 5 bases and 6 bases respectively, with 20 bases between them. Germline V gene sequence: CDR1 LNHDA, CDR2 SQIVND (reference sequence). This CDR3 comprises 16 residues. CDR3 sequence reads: CASSWDTIPGANEQFF. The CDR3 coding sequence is TGTGCCAGTAGTTGGGACACTATACCCGGGGCCAATGAGCAGTTCTTC.

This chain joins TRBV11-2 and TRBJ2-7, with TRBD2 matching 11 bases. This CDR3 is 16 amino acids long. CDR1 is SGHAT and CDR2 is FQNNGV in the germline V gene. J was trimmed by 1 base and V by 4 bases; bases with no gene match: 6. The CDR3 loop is CASSSPGTSGSYEQYF. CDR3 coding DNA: TGTGCCAGCAGCTCCCCCGGGACTAGCGGATCCTACGAGCAGTACTTC.

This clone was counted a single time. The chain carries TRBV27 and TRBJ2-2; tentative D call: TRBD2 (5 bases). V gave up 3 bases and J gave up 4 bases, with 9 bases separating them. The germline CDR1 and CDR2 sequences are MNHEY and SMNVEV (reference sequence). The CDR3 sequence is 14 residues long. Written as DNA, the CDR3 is TGTGCCAGCAGTTTTTCCCGGGGCACCGGGGAGCTGTTTTTT. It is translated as CASSFSRGTGELFF.

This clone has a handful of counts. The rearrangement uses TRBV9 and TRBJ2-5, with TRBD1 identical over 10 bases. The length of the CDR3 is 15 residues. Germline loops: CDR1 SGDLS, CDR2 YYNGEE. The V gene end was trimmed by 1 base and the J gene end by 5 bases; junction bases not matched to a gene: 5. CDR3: CASSVWDRGWETQYF. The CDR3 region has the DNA TGTGCCAGCAGCGTATGGGACAGGGGTTGGGAGACCCAGTACTTC.

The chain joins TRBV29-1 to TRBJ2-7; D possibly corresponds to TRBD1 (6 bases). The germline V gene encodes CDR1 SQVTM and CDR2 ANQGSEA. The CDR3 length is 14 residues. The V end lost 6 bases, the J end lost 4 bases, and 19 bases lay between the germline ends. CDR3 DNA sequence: TGCAGCGTCGAATTTACAGGGACGCCATACGAGCAGTACTTC. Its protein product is CSVEFTGTPYEQYF.

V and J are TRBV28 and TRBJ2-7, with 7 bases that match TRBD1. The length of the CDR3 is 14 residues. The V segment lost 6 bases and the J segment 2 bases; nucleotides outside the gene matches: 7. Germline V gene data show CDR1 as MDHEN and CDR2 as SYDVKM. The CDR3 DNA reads TGTGCCAGCAGCCCCCGGGACAGCGCCTACGAGCAGTACTTC. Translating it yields CASSPRDSAYEQYF.

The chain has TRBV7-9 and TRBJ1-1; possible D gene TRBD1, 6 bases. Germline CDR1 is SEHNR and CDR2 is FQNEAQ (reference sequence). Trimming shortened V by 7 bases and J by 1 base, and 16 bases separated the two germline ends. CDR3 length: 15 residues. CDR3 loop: CASIPRDIGNTEAFF. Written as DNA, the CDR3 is TGTGCCAGCATCCCCCGGGACATTGGGAACACTGAAGCTTTCTTT. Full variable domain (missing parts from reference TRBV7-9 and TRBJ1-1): DTGVSQNPRHKITKRGQNVTFRCDPISEHNRLYWYRQTLGQGPEFLTYFQNEAQLEKSRLLSDRFSAERPKGSFSTLEIQRTEQGDSAMYLCASIPRDIGNTEAFFGQGTRLTVV.

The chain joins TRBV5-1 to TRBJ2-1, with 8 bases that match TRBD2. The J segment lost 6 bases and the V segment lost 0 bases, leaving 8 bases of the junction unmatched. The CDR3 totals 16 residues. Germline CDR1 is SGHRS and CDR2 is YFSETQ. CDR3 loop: CASSLAGSGEVNEQFF. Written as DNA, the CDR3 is TGCGCCAGCAGCTTGGCCGGTAGCGGGGAGGTCAATGAGCAGTTCTTC. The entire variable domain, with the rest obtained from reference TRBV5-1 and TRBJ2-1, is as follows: KAGVTQTPRYLIKTRGQQVTLSCSPISGHRSVSWYQQTPGQGLQFLFEYFSETQRNKGNFPGRFSGRQFSNSRSEMNVSTLELGDSALYLCASSLAGSGEVNEQFFGPGTRLTVL.

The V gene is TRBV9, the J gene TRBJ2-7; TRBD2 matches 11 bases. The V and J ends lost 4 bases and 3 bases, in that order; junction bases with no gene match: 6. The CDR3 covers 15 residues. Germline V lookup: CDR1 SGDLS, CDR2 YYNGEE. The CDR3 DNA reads TGTGCCAGCAGCCATGCTAGCGGGGGGCACTACGAGCAGTACTTC. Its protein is CASSHASGGHYEQYF.

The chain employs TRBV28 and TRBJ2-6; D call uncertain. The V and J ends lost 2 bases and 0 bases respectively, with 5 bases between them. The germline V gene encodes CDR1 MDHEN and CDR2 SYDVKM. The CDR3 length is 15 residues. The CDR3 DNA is TGTGCCAGCAGTTTAGACAACTCTGGGGCCAACGTCCTGACTTTC. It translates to CASSLDNSGANVLTF.